Shown below are 2 T cell receptor beta chains from a single sample sequenced in a study of graft-versus-host responses after intestinal transplantation. Sequenced by immunoSEQ multiplex PCR; TCRdb stores in-frame clones only, minus some. Among approximately 70,000 clones listed, roughly 92% were seen once. The source was bone marrow, collected 734 days after intestinal transplantation. The receptors were sampled from a human patient who received an intestinal transplant, so some T cells may come from the graft donor.

This chain uses TRBV11-2 with TRBJ2-7; D unclear. From germline, CDR1 is SGHAT and CDR2 FQNNGV. This CDR3 region has 14 residues. Trimming removed 1 base at V and 3 bases at J, with 10 bases between. CDR3 nucleotides: TGTGCCAGCAGCTTAGGTCCCCCCCTCTACGAGCAGTACTTC. Its translation: CASSLGPPLYEQYF.

This chain uses TRBV29-1 with TRBJ1-2; 7 positions agree with TRBD1. The CDR3 is 14 amino acids. Germline CDR1 is SQVTM and CDR2 is ANQGSEA. J lost 3 bases, V lost 3 bases, and 7 bases had no gene match. The CDR3 DNA is TGCAGCGTTGACCCCGCGGACAGGTACTATGGCTACACCTTC. Translated, it gives CSVDPADRYYGYTF.